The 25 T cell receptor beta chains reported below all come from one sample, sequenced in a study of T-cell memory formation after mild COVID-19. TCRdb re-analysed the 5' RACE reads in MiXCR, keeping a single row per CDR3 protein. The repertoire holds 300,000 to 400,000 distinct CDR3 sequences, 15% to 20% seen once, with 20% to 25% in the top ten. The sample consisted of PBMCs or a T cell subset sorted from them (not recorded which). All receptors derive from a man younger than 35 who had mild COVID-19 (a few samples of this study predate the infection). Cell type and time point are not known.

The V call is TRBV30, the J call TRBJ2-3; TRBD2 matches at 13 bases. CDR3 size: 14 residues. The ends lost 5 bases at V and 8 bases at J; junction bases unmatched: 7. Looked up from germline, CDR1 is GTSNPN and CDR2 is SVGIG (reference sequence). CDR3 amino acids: CAWGLAGAGGTQYF. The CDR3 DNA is TGTGCCTGGGGACTAGCGGGGGCCGGGGGTACGCAGTATTTT.

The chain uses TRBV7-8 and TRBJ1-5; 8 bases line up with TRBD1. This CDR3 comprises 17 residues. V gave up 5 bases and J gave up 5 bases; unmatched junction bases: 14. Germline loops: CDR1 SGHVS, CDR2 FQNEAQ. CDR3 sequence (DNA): TGTGCCAGCAGCAAAAACCGACGGACAGGGCTTCATCAGCCCCAGCATTTT. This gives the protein CASSKNRRTGLHQPQHF.

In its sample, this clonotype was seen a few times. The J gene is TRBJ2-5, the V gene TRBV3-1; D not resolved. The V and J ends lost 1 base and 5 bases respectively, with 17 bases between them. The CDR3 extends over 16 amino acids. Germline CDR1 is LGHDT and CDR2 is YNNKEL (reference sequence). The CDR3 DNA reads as TGTGCCAGCAGCCAAGGGCTTCTAAGCTTGGGGGAGACCCAGTACTTC. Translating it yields CASSQGLLSLGETQYF.

CDR3 nucleotide sequence: TGCGCCAGCAGCCAGCCGACAGGAAAGAACACTGAAGCTTTCTTT. It codes for CASSQPTGKNTEAFF. The V and J genes are TRBV4-1 and TRBJ1-1; D is possibly TRBD1 (6 bases). Trimming stripped 3 bases from V and 1 base from J, with 12 bases between. This CDR3 contains 15 residues. Germline V CDR1 and CDR2: MGHRA, YSYEKL.

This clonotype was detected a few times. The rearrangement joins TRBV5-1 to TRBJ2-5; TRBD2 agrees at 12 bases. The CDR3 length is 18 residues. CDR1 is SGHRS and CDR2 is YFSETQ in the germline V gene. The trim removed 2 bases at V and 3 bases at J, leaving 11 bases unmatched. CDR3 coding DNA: TGCGCCAGCAGCTTAAGCCCTCTAGCGGGGGGGCCGGAAGAGACCCAGTACTTC. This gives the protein CASSLSPLAGGPEETQYF.

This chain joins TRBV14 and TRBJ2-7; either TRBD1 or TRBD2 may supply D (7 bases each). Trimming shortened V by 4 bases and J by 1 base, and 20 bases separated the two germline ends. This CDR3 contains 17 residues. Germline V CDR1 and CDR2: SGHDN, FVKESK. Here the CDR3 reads CASSPGGVHWSSYEQYF. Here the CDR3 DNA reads TGTGCCAGCAGCCCAGGGGGGGTGCACTGGTCGTCCTACGAGCAGTACTTC.

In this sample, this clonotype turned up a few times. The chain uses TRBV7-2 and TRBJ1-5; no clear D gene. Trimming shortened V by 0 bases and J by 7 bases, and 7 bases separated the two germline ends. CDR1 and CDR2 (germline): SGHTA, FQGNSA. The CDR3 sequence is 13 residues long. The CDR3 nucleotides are TGTGCCAGCAGCTTAGCGCTGCAACAGCCCCAGCATTTT. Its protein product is CASSLALQQPQHF.

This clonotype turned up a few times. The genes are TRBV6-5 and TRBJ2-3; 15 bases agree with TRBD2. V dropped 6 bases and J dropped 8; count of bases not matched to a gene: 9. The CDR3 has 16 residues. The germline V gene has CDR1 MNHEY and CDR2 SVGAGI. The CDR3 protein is CASSQYSGLAGGTQYF. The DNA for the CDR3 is TGTGCCAGCAGCCAATACTCGGGACTAGCGGGGGGTACGCAGTATTTT.

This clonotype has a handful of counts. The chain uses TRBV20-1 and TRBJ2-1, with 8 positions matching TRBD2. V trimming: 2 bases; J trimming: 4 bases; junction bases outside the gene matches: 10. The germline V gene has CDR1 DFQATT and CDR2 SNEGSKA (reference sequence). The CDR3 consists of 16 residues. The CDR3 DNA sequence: TGCAGTGCTAGAAACCCGAGGAGCGGGGGTTACAATGAGCAGTTCTTC. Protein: CSARNPRSGGYNEQFF.

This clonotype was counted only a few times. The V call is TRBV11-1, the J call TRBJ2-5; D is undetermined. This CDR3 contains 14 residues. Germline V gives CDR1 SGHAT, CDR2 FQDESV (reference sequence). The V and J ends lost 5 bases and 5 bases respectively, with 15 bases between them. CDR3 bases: TGTGCCAGCAGCCCCTTAAACATCGTCGAGACCCAGTACTTC. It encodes CASSPLNIVETQYF.

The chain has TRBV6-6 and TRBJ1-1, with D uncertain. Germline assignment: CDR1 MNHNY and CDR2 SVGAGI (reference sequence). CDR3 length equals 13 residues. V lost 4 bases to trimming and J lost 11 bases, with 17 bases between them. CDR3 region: CASSSSLGSGAFF. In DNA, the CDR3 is TGTGCCAGCAGTTCCAGTTTGGGGTCGGGCGCTTTCTTT.

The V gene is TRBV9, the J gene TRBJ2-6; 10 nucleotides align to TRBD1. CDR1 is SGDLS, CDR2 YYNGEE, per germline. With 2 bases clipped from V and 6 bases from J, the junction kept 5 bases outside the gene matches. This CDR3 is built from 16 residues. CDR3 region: CASSVDRQGAANVLTF. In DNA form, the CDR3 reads TGTGCCAGCAGCGTGGACAGACAGGGGGCGGCCAACGTCCTGACTTTC.

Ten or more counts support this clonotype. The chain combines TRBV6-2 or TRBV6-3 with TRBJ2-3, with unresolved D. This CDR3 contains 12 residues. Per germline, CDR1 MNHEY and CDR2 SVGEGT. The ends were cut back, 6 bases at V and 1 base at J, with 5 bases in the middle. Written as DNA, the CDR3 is TGTGCCAGCAGGAAAGGCACAGATACGCAGTATTTT. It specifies CASRKGTDTQYF.

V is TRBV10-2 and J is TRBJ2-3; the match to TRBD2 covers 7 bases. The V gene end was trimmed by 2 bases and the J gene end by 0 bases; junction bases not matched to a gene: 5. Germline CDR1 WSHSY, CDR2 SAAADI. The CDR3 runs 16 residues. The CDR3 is CASSEVGGYSTDTQYF. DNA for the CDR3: TGCGCCAGCAGTGAGGTGGGGGGGTATAGCACAGATACGCAGTATTTT.

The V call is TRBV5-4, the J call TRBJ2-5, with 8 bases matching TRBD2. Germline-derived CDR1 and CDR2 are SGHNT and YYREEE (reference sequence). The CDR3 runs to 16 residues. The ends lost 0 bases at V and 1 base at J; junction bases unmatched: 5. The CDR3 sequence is CASSLDFAGGQETQYF. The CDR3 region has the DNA TGTGCCAGCAGCTTGGATTTCGCGGGGGGCCAAGAGACCCAGTACTTC.

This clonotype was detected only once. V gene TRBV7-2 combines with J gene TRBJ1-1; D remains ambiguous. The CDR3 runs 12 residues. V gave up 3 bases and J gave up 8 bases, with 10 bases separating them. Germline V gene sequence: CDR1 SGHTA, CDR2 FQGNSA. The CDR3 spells CASSFNGKEAFF. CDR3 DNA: TGTGCCAGCAGCTTTAATGGAAAGGAAGCTTTCTTT.

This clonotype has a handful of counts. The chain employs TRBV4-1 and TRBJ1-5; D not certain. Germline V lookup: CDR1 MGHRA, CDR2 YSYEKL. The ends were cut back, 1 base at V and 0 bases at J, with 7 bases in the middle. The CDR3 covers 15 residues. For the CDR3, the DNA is TGCGCCAGCAGCCAAGGACTGAATAGCAATCAGCCCCAGCATTTT. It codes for CASSQGLNSNQPQHF.

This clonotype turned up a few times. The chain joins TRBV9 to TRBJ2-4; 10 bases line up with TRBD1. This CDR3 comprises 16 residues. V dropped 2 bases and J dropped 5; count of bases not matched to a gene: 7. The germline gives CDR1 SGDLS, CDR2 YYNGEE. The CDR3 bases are TGTGCCAGCAGCGTGGGGGAGGGACAGGGGCAAAACATTCAGTACTTC. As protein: CASSVGEGQGQNIQYF.

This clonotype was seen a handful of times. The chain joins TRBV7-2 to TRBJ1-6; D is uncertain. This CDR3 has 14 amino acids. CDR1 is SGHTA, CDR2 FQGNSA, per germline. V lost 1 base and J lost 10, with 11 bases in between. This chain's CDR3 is CASSLGQLGSPLHF. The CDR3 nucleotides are TGTGCCAGCAGCTTAGGGCAGCTCGGATCACCCCTCCACTTT.

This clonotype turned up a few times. CDR3 residues: CSVGNPDQPQHF. CDR3 bases: TGCAGCGTTGGCAACCCTGATCAGCCCCAGCATTTT. The V call is TRBV29-1, the J call TRBJ1-5, with D hard to call. The CDR3 is 12 residues long. Trimming took 4 bases from V and 5 from J, leaving 9 bases between them. The germline CDR1 and CDR2 sequences are SQVTM and ANQGSEA.

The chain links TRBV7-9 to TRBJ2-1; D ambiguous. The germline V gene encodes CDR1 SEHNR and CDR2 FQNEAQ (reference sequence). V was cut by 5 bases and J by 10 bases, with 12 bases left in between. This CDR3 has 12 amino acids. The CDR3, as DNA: TGTGCCAGCAGCCCTAGGCGCTTCGAGCAGTTCTTC. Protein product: CASSPRRFEQFF.

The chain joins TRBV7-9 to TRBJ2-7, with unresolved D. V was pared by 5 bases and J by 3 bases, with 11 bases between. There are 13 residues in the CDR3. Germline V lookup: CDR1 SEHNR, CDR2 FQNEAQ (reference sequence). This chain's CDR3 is CASSPNLVYEQYV. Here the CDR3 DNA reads TGTGCCAGCAGCCCCAACCTCGTCTACGAGCAGTACGTC.

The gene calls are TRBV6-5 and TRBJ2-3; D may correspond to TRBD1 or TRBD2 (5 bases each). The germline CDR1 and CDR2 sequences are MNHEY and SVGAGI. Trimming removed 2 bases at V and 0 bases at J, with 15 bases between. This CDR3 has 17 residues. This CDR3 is CASSYGLQGPSTDTQYF. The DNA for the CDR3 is TGTGCCAGCAGTTACGGACTGCAGGGACCAAGCACAGATACGCAGTATTTT.

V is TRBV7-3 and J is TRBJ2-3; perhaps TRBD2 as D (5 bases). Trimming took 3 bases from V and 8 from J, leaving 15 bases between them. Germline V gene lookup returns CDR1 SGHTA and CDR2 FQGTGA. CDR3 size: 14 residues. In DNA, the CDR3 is TGTGCCAGCAGCTTTGGACTGGCAGGTGGTACGCAGTATTTT. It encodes CASSFGLAGGTQYF.

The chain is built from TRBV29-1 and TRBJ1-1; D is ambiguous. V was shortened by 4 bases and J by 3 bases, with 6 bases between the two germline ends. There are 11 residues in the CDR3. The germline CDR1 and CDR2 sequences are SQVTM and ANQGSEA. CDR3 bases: TGCAGCGTTGCGGGTTACACTGAAGCTTTCTTT. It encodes CSVAGYTEAFF.